This passage covers 29 T cell receptor beta chains from one sample sequenced in a study of molecular identifiers for immune sequencing clone quantification. TCRdb reprocessed the PCR reads with MiXCR, giving one entry per CDR3 protein. This table has approximately 93,000 distinct CDR3 sequences, roughly 23% appearing once. The sample comprised naive CD8+ T cells from blood, with Jurkat cell RNA spiked in. As to subset: FACS-sorted CD8+CD4-CCR7+CD45RA+ naive T cells. The receptors were sampled from a human donor in good health. Some libraries in this study had Jurkat cell RNA spiked in.

The chain couples TRBV7-9 to TRBJ1-1, with TRBD1 matching over 7 bases. J lost 0 bases, V lost 2 bases, and 15 bases had no gene match. This CDR3 contains 19 residues. Germline lookup yields CDR1 SEHNR and CDR2 FQNEAQ (reference sequence). This CDR3 is CASSLFEEDRVGLNTEAFF. DNA for the CDR3: TGTGCCAGCAGCTTATTTGAAGAAGACAGGGTAGGTTTGAACACTGAAGCTTTCTTT. Supplemented by reference TRBV7-9 and TRBJ1-1, the full variable domain reads DTGVSQNPRHKITKRGQNVTFRCDPISEHNRLYWYRQTLGQGPEFLTYFQNEAQLEKSRLLSDRFSAERPKGSFSTLEIQRTEQGDSAMYLCASSLFEEDRVGLNTEAFFGQGTRLTVV.

Ten or more counts support this clonotype. V is TRBV6-6 and J is TRBJ1-6; no clear D gene. From germline, CDR1 is MNHNY and CDR2 SVGAGI (reference sequence). V dropped 6 bases and J dropped 0 bases, with 15 bases sitting between them. The CDR3 runs 17 residues. The CDR3 coding sequence is TGTGCCAGCAGGGGAACTCGGACGAGCTCCTATAATTCACCCCTCCACTTT. Its protein is CASRGTRTSSYNSPLHF.

As to this clonotype: Given a much more abundant clone one base away, this may be a read error. The chain uses TRBV7-9 and TRBJ2-7; 7 nucleotides match TRBD2. Germline lookup yields CDR1 SEHNR and CDR2 FQNEAQ (reference sequence). This CDR3 has 13 residues. DNA of the CDR3: TGTGCCTGCAGTCTGGTGGGGGGGGACGAGCAGTACTTC. It yields the protein CACSLVGGDEQYF.

With regard to this clonotype: Because it lacks the conserved phenylalanine or tryptophan at the end, this CDR3 is likely a read error. J is TRBJ1-1 and V is TRBV7-9; D call uncertain. The length of the CDR3 is 12 residues. V was cut by 4 bases and J by 6 bases, with 9 bases left in between. CDR1 is SEHNR and CDR2 is FQNEAQ in the germline V gene (reference sequence). For the CDR3, the DNA is TGTGCCAGCAGCTCGCTCGGCGCTGAAGCTTTCTCT. Translation: CASSSLGAEAFS.

In its sample, this clonotype was seen a few times. The chain joins TRBV28 to TRBJ1-2; tentatively, D is TRBD1 (5 bases). CDR1 is MDHEN and CDR2 is SYDVKM in the germline V gene. The CDR3 totals 12 residues. The V gene lost 5 bases and the J gene lost 2 bases, with 6 bases spanning the gap. The CDR3 coding sequence is TGTGCCAGCAGTAGGGGAAACTATGGCTACACCTTC. Its translation is CASSRGNYGYTF.

The chain employs TRBV21-1 and TRBJ1-2. TRBV21-1 is annotated as a pseudogene. The CDR3 covers 12 residues. The CDR3 DNA follows: TGTGCCAGCAGCAAAGTTTGGCAGCAATCCACCTTC. Protein sequence: CASSKVWQQSTF.

The rearrangement uses TRBV24-1 and TRBJ1-4; no clear D gene. The V end was cut by 9 bases, the J end by 0 bases, with 10 bases between. This CDR3 has 14 amino acids. The germline CDR1 and CDR2 sequences are KGHDR and SFDVKD. The CDR3 DNA reads TGTGCCACCCCGCGGTATCCAACTAATGAAAAACTGTTTTTT. This translates into CATPRYPTNEKLFF.

This clonotype has a count of ten or more. This chain joins TRBV6-5 and TRBJ2-2; D not resolved. The ends were cut back, 2 bases at V and 1 base at J, with 8 bases in the middle. The CDR3 runs 15 residues. Germline V gives CDR1 MNHEY, CDR2 SVGAGI. The CDR3, as DNA: TGTGCCAGCAGTTACGGGCGGCAGAACACCGGGGAGCTGTTTTTT. This encodes CASSYGRQNTGELFF.

The table lists this clonotype with a few counts. V and J are TRBV28 and TRBJ2-3; a weak D match, TRBD2 (6 bases). CDR1 and CDR2 (germline): MDHEN, SYDVKM. With 10 bases removed from V and 4 bases from J, the gap between germline ends came to 21 bases. The CDR3 is 15 residues long. The CDR3 loop is CATSGGTMRADTQYF. The CDR3 DNA reads TGTGCCACCTCCGGGGGAACGATGCGAGCAGATACGCAGTATTTT. Together with reference TRBV28 and TRBJ2-3, the CDR3 gives the full variable domain: DVKVTQSSRYLVKRTGEKVFLECVQDMDHENMFWYRQDPGLGLRLIYFSYDVKMKEKGDIPEGYSVSREKKERFSLILESASTNQTSMYLCATSGGTMRADTQYFGPGTRLTVL.

This clonotype has just a few counts. The gene calls are TRBV3-1 and TRBJ2-5, with TRBD2 matching 10 bases. Germline V gene sequence: CDR1 LGHDT, CDR2 YNNKEL (reference sequence). V shed 8 bases and J 5 bases; nucleotides not matched to a gene: 11. The CDR3 is 15 amino acids. This CDR3 is CASFESGGAWETQYF. The CDR3 coding sequence is TGTGCCAGCTTCGAAAGCGGGGGGGCCTGGGAGACCCAGTACTTC.

Of note for this clonotype: The junction differs from germline at one of its ends, possibly a read error. The chain uses TRBV2 and TRBJ2-3; D gene uncertain. Germline CDR1 SNHLY, CDR2 FYNNEI. The CDR3 has 16 residues. The CDR3 sequence is CASSEEGRVIADRQYF. CDR3 nucleotides: TGTGCCAGCAGTGAAGAGGGCCGAGTCATAGCAGATAGGCAGTATTTT.

As for this clonotype: This may come from a read error, since a much larger clone is one base off. This chain connects TRBV5-1 to TRBJ2-1; 7 bases are shared with TRBD1. Germline lookup yields CDR1 SGHRS and CDR2 YFSETQ. The CDR3 extends over 15 amino acids. CDR3 DNA sequence: TGCGCCAGCAGCCCCGGGGACAGCTCCTACAATGAGCAGTCCTTC. This codes for CASSPGDSSYNEQSF.

Concerning this clonotype: This may come from a read error, since a much larger clone is one base off. The genes are TRBV6-6 and TRBJ1-1; a possible D gene is TRBD1 (5 bases). This CDR3 has 12 residues. Germline V gene data show CDR1 as MNHNY and CDR2 as SVGAGI (reference sequence). The ends were cut back, 11 bases at V and 0 bases at J, with 10 bases in the middle. CDR3 sequence: CAGEGLNTEAFF. The CDR3 nucleotides are TGTGCCGGCGAGGGGTTGAACACTGAAGCTTTCTTT.

The sample holds many counts of this clonotype. The chain uses TRBV4-1 and TRBJ2-7; 9 bases fit TRBD1. Germline V gives CDR1 MGHRA, CDR2 YSYEKL. CDR3 length: 15 residues. V lost 5 bases and J lost 6; bases outside the gene matches: 11. CDR3 amino acids: CASSEPGQGIFEQYF. The CDR3 DNA sequence: TGCGCCAGCAGCGAGCCGGGACAGGGAATATTCGAGCAGTACTTC.

The chain couples TRBV12-3 or TRBV12-4 to TRBJ2-1; D might be TRBD2 (5 bases). CDR3 length equals 12 residues. Trimming pared 5 bases from V and 9 bases from J, leaving 11 bases between. This chain's CDR3 is CASSPNGGEQFF. CDR3 in DNA: TGTGCCAGCAGTCCAAATGGAGGTGAGCAGTTCTTC.

The V gene is TRBV27, the J gene TRBJ1-5; D is ambiguous. Deletions cut 3 bases from V and 1 base from J, with 10 bases between. The CDR3 totals 15 residues. CDR1 and CDR2 from the germline V gene are MNHEY and SMNVEV (reference sequence). CDR3 bases: TGTGCCAGCAGTTTTCGTTCGGGCAGCAATCAGCCCCAGCATTTT. This sequence encodes CASSFRSGSNQPQHF.

Many counts were recorded for this clonotype. The gene calls are TRBV19 and TRBJ1-2; D ambiguous. The CDR3 extends over 15 amino acids. Germline CDR1 reads LNHDA; CDR2 reads SQIVND (reference sequence). V was trimmed by 5 bases and J by 0 bases, leaving 13 bases between them. The CDR3: CASSETATANYGYTF. The CDR3 bases are TGTGCCAGTAGTGAAACAGCCACCGCTAACTATGGCTACACCTTC.

The chain couples TRBV27 to TRBJ2-2, with D tentatively TRBD2 (6 bases). Germline V gives CDR1 MNHEY, CDR2 SMNVEV (reference sequence). The CDR3 has 14 residues. V dropped 1 base and J dropped 8 bases, with 11 bases sitting between them. The DNA for the CDR3 is TGTGCCAGCAGTTTATGGGCTAGCGTTGGGGAGCTGTTTTTT. Protein sequence: CASSLWASVGELFF.

This clonotype has just a few counts. This chain links TRBV19 with TRBJ1-4; maybe TRBD1 (6 bases). The V end was cut by 4 bases, the J end by 0 bases, with 15 bases between. The CDR3 covers 17 residues. Per germline, CDR1 LNHDA and CDR2 SQIVND (reference sequence). CDR3 sequence: CASSTDSEAATNEKLFF. CDR3 coding DNA: TGTGCCAGTAGTACGGACAGCGAGGCGGCAACTAATGAAAAACTGTTTTTT.

On this clonotype: The junction does not match germline at one end; this may be a read error. The rearrangement uses TRBV11-2 and TRBJ2-7, with TRBD2 matching 9 bases. The CDR3 sequence is 14 residues long. CDR1 and CDR2 (germline): SGHAT, FQNNGV. This CDR3 is CASGLREGRWEQYF. The CDR3 DNA sequence: TGTGCCAGCGGCTTGCGGGAGGGCCGGTGGGAGCAGTACTTC. The full variable domain, rest sourced from reference TRBV11-2 and TRBJ2-7, is EAGVAQSPRYKIIEKRQSVAFWCNPISGHATLYWYQQILGQGPKLLIQFQNNGVVDDSQLPKDRFSAERLKGVDSTLKIQPAKLEDSAVYLCASGLREGRWEQYFGPGTRLTVT.

Concerning this clonotype: This clone may be a read error of a much larger clone one base away. The chain links TRBV9 to TRBJ1-5; possibly TRBD1 for D (6 bases). CDR3 length: 13 residues. From germline, CDR1 is SGDLS and CDR2 YYNGEE. CDR3: CASSPGTNQPQQF. The DNA of the CDR3 is TGTGCCAGCAGCCCGGGGACAAATCAGCCCCAGCAGTTT.

This clonotype occurred once. Just one base apart from a much larger clone, this may be a read error. V gene TRBV19 combines with J gene TRBJ2-5, with D possibly being TRBD1 (6 bases). Trimming cost V 8 bases and J 5 bases, with 21 bases left between them. The CDR3 contains 15 residues. Germline CDR1 reads LNHDA; CDR2 reads SQIVND (reference sequence). CDR3 in amino acids: CASRLGQGQRETQYF. In DNA, the CDR3 is TGTGCCAGTCGCCTCGGTCAGGGGCAGCGGGAGACCCAGTACTTC.

This clonotype has ten or more counts. CDR3 sequence: CASNLWGYTEAFF. The CDR3 DNA follows: TGTGCCAGCAATCTTTGGGGTTACACTGAAGCTTTCTTT. This chain joins TRBV6-2 or TRBV6-3 and TRBJ1-1; no reliable D call. The length of the CDR3 is 13 residues. CDR1 is MNHEY and CDR2 is SVGEGT in the germline V gene. The germline V and J ends were trimmed by 7 bases and 3 bases, with 12 bases remaining between them.

The chain combines TRBV10-3 with TRBJ2-3; D may be TRBD2 (6 bases). Trimming took off 7 bases at V and 3 bases at J, with 23 bases between the two ends. CDR1 and CDR2 (germline): ENHRY, SYGVKD. This CDR3 spans 17 amino acids. CDR3 loop: CAINGGPITLGTDTQYF. The DNA for the CDR3 is TGTGCCATCAACGGGGGACCTATTACCCTGGGGACAGATACGCAGTATTTT.

In this sample, this clonotype turned up a few times. V and J are TRBV20-1 and TRBJ2-2; no reliable D call. Germline assignment: CDR1 DFQATT and CDR2 SNEGSKA (reference sequence). V lost 3 bases, J lost 2 bases, and 7 bases lay in between. The CDR3 runs to 13 residues. The CDR3 DNA reads as TGCAGTGCTAGCCTGGTAAACACCGGGGAGCTGTTTTTT. As protein: CSASLVNTGELFF.

The chain has TRBV5-4 and TRBJ1-2; TRBD1 agrees at 7 bases. The germline V gene has CDR1 SGHNT and CDR2 YYREEE (reference sequence). V was pared by 5 bases and J by 3 bases, with 7 bases of the junction left unmatched. The CDR3 extends over 14 amino acids. The CDR3 nucleotides are TGTGCCAGCAGAAAGTCGGGACAGTACTATGGCTACACCTTC. Encoded protein: CASRKSGQYYGYTF.

This clonotype was detected ten times or more. V gene TRBV7-9 combines with J gene TRBJ2-3, with D possibly called TRBD1 or TRBD2 (5 bases each). The V end was cut by 0 bases, the J end by 0 bases, with 7 bases between. Germline assignment: CDR1 SEHNR and CDR2 FQNEAQ (reference sequence). The CDR3 is made up of 15 amino acids. The CDR3, as DNA: TGTGCCAGCAGCTTAGCGGGGGACAGCACAGATACGCAGTATTTT. Translation gives CASSLAGDSTDTQYF. The full variable domain, in which reference TRBV7-9 and TRBJ2-3 provide the parts outside the CDR3, is DTGVSQNPRHKITKRGQNVTFRCDPISEHNRLYWYRQTLGQGPEFLTYFQNEAQLEKSRLLSDRFSAERPKGSFSTLEIQRTEQGDSAMYLCASSLAGDSTDTQYFGPGTRLTVL.

A few counts support this clonotype. The chain recombines TRBV7-9 with TRBJ2-7; the D is unclear. V lost 6 bases and J lost 1, with 7 bases in between. Germline CDR1 is SEHNR and CDR2 is FQNEAQ (reference sequence). The CDR3 contains 12 residues. CDR3 in amino acids: CASSTKSYEQYF. CDR3 nucleotides: TGTGCCAGCAGTACGAAATCCTACGAGCAGTACTTC.

This clonotype has only one observation. With a much larger clone just one base away, this may be a read error. This chain connects TRBV6-2 or TRBV6-3 to TRBJ2-3, with D tentatively TRBD2 (6 bases). The length of the CDR3 is 14 residues. Germline CDR1 MNHEY, CDR2 SVGEGT. V dropped 9 bases and J dropped 2 bases, with 15 bases sitting between them. The CDR3 nucleotides read TGTGCCAGTCAAAGGGAGGTGTTCACAGATACGCAGTATTTT. Amino acids: CASQREVFTDTQYF.